What follows describes a single T cell receptor beta chain. Other DNA sequences in this sample translate to the same CDR3. This sample stems from a study of blood T cell repertoires in COVID-19. Across the whole study: The cDNA or gDNA used as material had been derived from T cells, B-cell-depleted T cells, or PBMCs.

The CDR3 consists of 12 residues. Germline CDR1 reads MNHNS; CDR2 reads SASEGT. Trimming took 2 bases from V and 3 from J, leaving 5 bases between them. Some clones are missing from TCRdb's copy, which holds only in-frame ones; the method was immunoSEQ multiplex PCR. The table records about 28,000 clones, roughly 93% of them present only once. This clonotype originated in a woman aged 70-85 years with COVID-19, enrolled during active disease. This sequence joins TRBV6-1 and TRBJ2-7; tentatively, D is TRBD1 (5 bases). Sequenced sample: peripheral blood. CDR3 residues: CASSETGYEQYF. For the CDR3, the DNA is TGTGCCAGCAGTGAAACAGGCTACGAGCAGTACTTC.